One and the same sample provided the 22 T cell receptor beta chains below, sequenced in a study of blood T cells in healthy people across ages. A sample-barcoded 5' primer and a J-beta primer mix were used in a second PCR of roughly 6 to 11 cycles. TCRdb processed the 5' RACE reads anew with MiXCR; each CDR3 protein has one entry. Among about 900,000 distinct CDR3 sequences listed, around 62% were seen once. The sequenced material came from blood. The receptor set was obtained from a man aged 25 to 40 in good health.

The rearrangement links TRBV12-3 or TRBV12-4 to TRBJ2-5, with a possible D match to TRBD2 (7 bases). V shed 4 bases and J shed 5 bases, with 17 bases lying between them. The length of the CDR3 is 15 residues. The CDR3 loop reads CASSSLGGAQETQYF. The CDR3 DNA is TGTGCCAGCAGTTCCTTAGGGGGGGCCCAGGAGACCCAGTACTTC.

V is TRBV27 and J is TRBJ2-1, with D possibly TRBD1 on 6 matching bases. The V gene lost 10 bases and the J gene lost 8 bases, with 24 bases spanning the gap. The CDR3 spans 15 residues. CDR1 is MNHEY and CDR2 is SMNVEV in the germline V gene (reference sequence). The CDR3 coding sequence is TGTGCCATCGGACACCCGACCTATCCAGGGGATGAGCAGTTCTTC. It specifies CAIGHPTYPGDEQFF.

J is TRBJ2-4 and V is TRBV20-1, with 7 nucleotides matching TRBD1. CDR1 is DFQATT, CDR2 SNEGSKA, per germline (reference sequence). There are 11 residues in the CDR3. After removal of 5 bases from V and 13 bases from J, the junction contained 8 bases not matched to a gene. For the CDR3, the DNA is TGCAGTGCTGATGACAGGGACAAGCAGTACTTC. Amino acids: CSADDRDKQYF.

The CDR3 spells CASSYYSRYNSPLHF. The CDR3 region has the DNA TGTGCCAGCAGTTATTATTCCCGCTATAATTCACCCCTCCACTTT. The genes are TRBV6-5 and TRBJ1-6; no firm D call. CDR3 size: 15 residues. Trimming removed 3 bases at V and 3 bases at J, with 9 bases between. The germline CDR1 and CDR2 sequences are MNHEY and SVGAGI.

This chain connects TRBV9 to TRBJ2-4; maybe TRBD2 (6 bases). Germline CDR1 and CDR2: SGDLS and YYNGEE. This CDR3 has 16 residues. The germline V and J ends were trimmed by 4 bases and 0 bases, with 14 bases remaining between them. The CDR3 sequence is CASSLEAGLAKNIQYF. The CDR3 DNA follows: TGTGCCAGCAGCCTCGAAGCGGGTCTAGCCAAAAACATTCAGTACTTC. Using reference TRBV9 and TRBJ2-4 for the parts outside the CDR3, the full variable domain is DSGVTQTPKHLITATGQRVTLRCSPRSGDLSVYWYQQSLDQGLQFLIQYYNGEERAKGNILERFSAQQFPDLHSELNLSSLELGDSALYFCASSLEAGLAKNIQYFGAGTRLSVL.

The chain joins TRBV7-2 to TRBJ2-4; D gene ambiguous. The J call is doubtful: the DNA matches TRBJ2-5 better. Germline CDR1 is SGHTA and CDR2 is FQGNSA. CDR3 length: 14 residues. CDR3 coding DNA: TGTGCCAGCAGCTTATTCGCAAGAGAGGCGACCCAGTACTTC. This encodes CASSLFAREATQYF.

The CDR3: CASSLNSPLASRGADTQYF. Here the CDR3 DNA reads TGTGCCAGCAGCTTAAATAGTCCGTTGGCTAGCCGGGGCGCAGATACGCAGTATTTT. The chain combines TRBV13 with TRBJ2-3; D possibly matches TRBD1 or TRBD2 (5 bases each). Looked up from germline, CDR1 is PRHDT and CDR2 is FYEKMQ (reference sequence). The CDR3 totals 19 residues. The V and J ends lost 2 bases and 4 bases respectively, with 25 bases between them. The variable domain in full, completed from reference TRBV13 and TRBJ2-3, reads AAGVIQSPRHLIKEKRETATLKCYPIPRHDTVYWYQQGPGQDPQFLISFYEKMQSDKGSIPDRFSAQQFSDYHSELNMSSLELGDSALYFCASSLNSPLASRGADTQYFGPGTRLTVL.

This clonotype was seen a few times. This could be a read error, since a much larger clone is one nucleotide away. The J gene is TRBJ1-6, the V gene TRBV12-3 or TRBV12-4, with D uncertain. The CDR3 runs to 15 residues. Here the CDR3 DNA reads TGTGCCAGCAGTACCCGGGCCGCGAGGAATTCACCCCCCCACTTT. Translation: CASSTRAARNSPPHF.

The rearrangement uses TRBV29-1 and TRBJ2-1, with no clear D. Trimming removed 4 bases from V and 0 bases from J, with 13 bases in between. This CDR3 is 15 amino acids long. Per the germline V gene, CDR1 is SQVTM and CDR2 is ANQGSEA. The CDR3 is CSVGIPPSSYNEQFF. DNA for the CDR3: TGCAGCGTTGGTATTCCCCCAAGCTCCTACAATGAGCAGTTCTTC.

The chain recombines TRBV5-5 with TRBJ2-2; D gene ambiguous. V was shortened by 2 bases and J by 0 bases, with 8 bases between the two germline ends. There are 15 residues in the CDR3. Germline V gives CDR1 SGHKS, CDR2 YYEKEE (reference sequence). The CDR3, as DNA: TGTGCCAGCAGCTTCCCGCAGGCGAACACCGGGGAGCTGTTTTTT. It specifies CASSFPQANTGELFF.

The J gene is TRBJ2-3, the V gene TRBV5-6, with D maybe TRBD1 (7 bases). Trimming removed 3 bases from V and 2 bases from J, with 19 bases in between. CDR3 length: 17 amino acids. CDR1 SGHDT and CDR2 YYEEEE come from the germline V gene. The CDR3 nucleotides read TGTGCCAGCAGCTCACTTAGGGCAGGGGGGACCACAGATACGCAGTATTTT. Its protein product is CASSSLRAGGTTDTQYF.

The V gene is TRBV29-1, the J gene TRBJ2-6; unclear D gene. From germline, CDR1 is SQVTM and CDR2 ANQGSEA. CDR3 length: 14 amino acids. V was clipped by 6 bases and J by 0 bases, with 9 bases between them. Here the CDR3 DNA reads TGCAGCGTCATCATAAACTCTGGGGCCAACGTCCTGACTTTC. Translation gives CSVIINSGANVLTF.

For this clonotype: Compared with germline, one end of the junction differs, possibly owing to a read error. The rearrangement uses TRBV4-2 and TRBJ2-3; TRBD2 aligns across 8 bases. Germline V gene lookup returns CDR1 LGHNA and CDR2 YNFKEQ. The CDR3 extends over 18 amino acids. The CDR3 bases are TGTGCCTGCAGCCAAGATATCGCGGCGGGGGGTGGCACAGATACGCAGTATTTT. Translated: CACSQDIAAGGGTDTQYF.

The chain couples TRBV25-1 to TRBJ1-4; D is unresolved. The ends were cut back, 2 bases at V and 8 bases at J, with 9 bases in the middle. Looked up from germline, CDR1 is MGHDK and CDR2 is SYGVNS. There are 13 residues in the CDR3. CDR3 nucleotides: TGTGCCAGCAGTGAAGGGGTCTGGGAAAAACTGTTTTTT. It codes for CASSEGVWEKLFF.

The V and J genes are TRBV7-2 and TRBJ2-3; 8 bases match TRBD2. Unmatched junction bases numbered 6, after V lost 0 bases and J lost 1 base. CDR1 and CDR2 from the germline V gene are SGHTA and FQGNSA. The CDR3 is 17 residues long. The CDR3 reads CASSLAYSGKGTDTQYF. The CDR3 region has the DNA TGTGCCAGCAGCTTAGCCTATAGCGGGAAGGGCACAGATACGCAGTATTTT.

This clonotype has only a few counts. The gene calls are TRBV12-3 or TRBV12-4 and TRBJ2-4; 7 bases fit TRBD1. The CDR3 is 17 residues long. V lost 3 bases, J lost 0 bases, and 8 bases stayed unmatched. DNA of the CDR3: TGTGCCAGCAGTTTGGTACAGGGGCTTGGAGCCAAAAACATTCAGTACTTC. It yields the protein CASSLVQGLGAKNIQYF.

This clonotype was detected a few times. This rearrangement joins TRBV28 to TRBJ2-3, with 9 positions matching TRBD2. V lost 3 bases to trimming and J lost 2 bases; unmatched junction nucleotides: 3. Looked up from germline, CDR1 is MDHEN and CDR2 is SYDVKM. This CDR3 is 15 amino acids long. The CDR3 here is CASSLTSGNTDTQYF. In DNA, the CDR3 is TGTGCCAGCAGTTTGACTAGCGGAAACACAGATACGCAGTATTTT.

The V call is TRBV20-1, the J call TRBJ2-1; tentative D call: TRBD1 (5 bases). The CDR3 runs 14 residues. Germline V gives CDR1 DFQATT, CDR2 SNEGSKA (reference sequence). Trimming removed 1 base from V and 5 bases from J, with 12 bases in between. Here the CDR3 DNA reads TGCAGTGCTAGAGGTCAGGGATGGAACAATGAGCAGTTCTTC. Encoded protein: CSARGQGWNNEQFF.

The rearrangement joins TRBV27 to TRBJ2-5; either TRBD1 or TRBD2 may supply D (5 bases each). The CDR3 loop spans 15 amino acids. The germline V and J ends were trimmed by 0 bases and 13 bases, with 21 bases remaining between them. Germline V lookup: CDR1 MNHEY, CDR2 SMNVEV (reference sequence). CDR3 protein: CASSLSRGGRVNRYF. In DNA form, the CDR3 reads TGTGCCAGCAGTTTATCTCGGGGTGGCAGGGTAAATAGGTACTTC.

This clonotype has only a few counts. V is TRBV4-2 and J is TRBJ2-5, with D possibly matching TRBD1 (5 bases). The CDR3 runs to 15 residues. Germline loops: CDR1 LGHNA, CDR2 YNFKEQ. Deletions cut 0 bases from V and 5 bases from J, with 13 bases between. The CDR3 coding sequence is TGTGCCAGCAGCCAAGACGGACAACTGTTGGAGACCCAGTACTTC. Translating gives CASSQDGQLLETQYF.

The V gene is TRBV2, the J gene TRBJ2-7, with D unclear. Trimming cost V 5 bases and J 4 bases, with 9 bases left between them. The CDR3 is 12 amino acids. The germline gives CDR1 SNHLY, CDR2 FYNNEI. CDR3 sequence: CASSTRSYEQYF. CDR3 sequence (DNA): TGTGCCAGCAGTACCCGTTCATACGAGCAGTACTTC.

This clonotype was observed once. The CDR3 here is CASSLAQGGTDTQYF. The CDR3 DNA reads as TGTGCCAGCAGTTTAGCACAGGGTGGCACAGATACGCAGTATTTT. This chain connects TRBV12-3 or TRBV12-4 to TRBJ2-3, with a weak D call TRBD1 (6 bases). The CDR3 totals 15 residues. The V end lost 0 bases, the J end lost 1 base, and 8 bases lay between the germline ends.